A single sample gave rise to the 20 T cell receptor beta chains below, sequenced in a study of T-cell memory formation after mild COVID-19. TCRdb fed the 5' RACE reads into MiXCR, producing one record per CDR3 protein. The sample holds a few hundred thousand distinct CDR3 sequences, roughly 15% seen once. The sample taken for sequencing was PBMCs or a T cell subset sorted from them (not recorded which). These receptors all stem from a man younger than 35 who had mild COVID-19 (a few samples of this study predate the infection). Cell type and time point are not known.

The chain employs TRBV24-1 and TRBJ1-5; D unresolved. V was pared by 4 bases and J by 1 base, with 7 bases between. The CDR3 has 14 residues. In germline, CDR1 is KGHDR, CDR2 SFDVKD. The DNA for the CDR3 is TGTGCCACCAGTGAAACGCGGAGCAATCAGCCCCAGCATTTT. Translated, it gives CATSETRSNQPQHF.

CDR3 residues: CASSWYESYNEQFF. The CDR3 DNA is TGTGCCAGCAGCTGGTATGAATCCTACAATGAGCAGTTCTTC. J is TRBJ2-1 and V is TRBV7-9; D gene uncertain. The CDR3 totals 14 residues. Per germline, CDR1 SEHNR and CDR2 FQNEAQ (reference sequence). V lost 4 bases and J 1 base, leaving 8 bases between the germline ends.

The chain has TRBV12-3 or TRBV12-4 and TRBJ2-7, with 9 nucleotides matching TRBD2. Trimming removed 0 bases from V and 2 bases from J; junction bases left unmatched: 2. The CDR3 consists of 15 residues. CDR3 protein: CASSLALAGPYEQYF. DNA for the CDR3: TGTGCCAGCAGTTTAGCACTAGCGGGCCCCTACGAGCAGTACTTC.

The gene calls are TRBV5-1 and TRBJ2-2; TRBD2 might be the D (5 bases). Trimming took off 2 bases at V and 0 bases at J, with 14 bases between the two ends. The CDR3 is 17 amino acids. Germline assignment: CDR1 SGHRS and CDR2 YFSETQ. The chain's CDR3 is CASSFLEGTPNTGELFF. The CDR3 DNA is TGCGCCAGCAGCTTTTTAGAGGGAACTCCGAACACCGGGGAGCTGTTTTTT.

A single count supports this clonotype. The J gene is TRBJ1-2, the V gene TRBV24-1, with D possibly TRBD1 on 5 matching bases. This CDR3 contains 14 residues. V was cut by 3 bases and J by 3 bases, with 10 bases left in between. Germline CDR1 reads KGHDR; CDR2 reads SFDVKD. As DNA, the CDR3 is TGTGCCACCAGTGATGGAGGGACGGACTATGGCTACACCTTC. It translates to CATSDGGTDYGYTF.

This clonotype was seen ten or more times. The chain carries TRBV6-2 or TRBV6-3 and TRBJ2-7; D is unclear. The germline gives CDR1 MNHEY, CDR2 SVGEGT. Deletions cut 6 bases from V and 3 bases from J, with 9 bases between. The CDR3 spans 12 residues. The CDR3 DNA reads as TGTGCCAGCAGATCCTACTTCTACGAGCAGTACGTC. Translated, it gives CASRSYFYEQYV.

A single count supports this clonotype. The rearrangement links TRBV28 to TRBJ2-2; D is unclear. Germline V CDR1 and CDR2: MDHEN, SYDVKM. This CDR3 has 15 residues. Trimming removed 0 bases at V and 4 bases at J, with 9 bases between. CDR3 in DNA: TGTGCCAGCAGTTTATGGGCCAGGACCACCGGGGAGCTGTTTTTT. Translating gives CASSLWARTTGELFF.

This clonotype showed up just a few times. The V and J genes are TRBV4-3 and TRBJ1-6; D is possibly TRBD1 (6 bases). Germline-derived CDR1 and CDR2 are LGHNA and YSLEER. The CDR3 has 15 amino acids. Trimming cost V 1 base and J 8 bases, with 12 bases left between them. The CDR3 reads CASSQAGAADSPLHF. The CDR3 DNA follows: TGCGCCAGCAGCCAAGCAGGGGCGGCAGATTCACCCCTCCACTTT.

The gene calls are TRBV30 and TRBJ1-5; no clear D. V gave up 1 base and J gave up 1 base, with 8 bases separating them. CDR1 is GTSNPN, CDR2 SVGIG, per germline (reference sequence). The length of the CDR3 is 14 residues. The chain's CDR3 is CAWSAGFSNQPQHF. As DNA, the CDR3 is TGTGCCTGGAGTGCGGGTTTCAGCAATCAGCCCCAGCATTTT.

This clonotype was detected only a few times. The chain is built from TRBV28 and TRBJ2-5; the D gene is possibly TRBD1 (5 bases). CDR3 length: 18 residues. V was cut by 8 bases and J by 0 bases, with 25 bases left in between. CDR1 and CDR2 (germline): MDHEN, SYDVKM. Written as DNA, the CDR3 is TGTGCCAGCCCGGACATTACTACTCGCGAGGAGTACCAAGAGACCCAGTACTTC. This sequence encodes CASPDITTREEYQETQYF.

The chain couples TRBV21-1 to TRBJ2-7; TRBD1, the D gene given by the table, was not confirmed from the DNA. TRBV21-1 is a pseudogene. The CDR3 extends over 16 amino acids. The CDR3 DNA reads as TGTGCCAGCAGCAAAGCCCGGGACAGCCACGCCTACGAGCAGTACTTC. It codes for CASSKARDSHAYEQYF.

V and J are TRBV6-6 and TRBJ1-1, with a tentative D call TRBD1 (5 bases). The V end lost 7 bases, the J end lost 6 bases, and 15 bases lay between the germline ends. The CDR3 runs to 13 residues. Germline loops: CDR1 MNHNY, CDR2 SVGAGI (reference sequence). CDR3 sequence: CASTLALGAEAFF. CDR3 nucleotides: TGTGCCAGCACTCTCGCCTTGGGGGCTGAAGCTTTCTTT.

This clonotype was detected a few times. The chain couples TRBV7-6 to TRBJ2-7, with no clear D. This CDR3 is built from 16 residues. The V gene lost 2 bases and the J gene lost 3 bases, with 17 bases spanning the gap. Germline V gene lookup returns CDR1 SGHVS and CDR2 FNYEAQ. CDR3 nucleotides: TGTGCCAGCAGCTTACTCCCGAGTCGGGCCGTCTACGAGCAGTACTTC. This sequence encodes CASSLLPSRAVYEQYF. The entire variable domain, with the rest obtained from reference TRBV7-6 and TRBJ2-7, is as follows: GAGVSQSPRYKVTKRGQDVALRCDPISGHVSLYWYRQALGQGPEFLTYFNYEAQQDKSGLPNDRFSAERPEGSISTLTIQRTEQRDSAMYRCASSLLPSRAVYEQYFGPGTRLTVT.

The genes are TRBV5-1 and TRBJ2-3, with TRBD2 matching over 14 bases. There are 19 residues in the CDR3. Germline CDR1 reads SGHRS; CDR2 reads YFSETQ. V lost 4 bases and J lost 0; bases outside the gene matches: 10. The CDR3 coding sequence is TGCGCCAGCAGCCTGTCCGGGACTAGCGGGGGCCCTAGCACAGATACGCAGTATTTT. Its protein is CASSLSGTSGGPSTDTQYF.

CDR3 coding DNA: TGCGCCAGCAGCCATCACACAGGGGACTACACCTTC. Translated, it gives CASSHHTGDYTF. The V and J genes are TRBV4-3 and TRBJ1-2; 7 nucleotides align to TRBD1. J gave up 10 bases and V 3 bases, and 5 bases lay outside the gene matches. CDR1 is LGHNA and CDR2 is YSLEER in the germline V gene. There are 12 residues in the CDR3.

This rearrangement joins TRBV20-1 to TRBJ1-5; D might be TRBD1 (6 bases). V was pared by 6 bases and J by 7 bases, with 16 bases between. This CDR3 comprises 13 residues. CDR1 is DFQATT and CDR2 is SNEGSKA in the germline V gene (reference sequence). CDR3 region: CSAEGGVKQPQHF. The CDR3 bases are TGCAGTGCGGAGGGGGGGGTAAAGCAGCCCCAGCATTTT.

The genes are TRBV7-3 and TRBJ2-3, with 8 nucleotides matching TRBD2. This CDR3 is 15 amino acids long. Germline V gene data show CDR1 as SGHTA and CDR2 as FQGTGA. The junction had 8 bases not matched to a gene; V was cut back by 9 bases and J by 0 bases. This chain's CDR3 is CARSPGGLSTDTQYF. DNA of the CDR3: TGTGCCAGAAGCCCGGGGGGGCTTAGCACAGATACGCAGTATTTT.

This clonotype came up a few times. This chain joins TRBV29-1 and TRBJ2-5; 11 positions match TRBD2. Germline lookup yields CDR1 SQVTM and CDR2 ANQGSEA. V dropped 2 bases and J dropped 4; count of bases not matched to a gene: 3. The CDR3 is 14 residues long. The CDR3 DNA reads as TGCAGCGTTGAACTAGCGGGGGGCTTAGAGACCCAGTACTTC. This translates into CSVELAGGLETQYF.

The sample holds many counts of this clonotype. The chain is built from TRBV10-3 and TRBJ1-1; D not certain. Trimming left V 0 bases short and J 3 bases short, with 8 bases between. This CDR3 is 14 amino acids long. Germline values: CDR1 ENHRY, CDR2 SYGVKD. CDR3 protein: CAISESWEDTEAFF. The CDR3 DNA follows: TGTGCCATCAGTGAGTCGTGGGAGGACACTGAAGCTTTCTTT.

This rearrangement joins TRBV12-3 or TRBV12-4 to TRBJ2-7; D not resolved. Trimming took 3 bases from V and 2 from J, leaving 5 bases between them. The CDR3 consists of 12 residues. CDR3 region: CASSLDPYEQYV. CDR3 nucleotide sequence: TGTGCCAGCAGTTTGGACCCCTACGAGCAGTACGTC.